The 25 T cell receptor beta chains in this list originate from one sample, sequenced in a study of control samples from healthy donors and cancer patients. Here immunoSEQ multiplex PCR was the method, and the copy in TCRdb shows in-frame clones only, minus some. This sample has around 130,000 clones, with 85% to 95% found just once. The specimen was PBMCs. The origin of the receptors is a man in his fifties with head and neck cancer.

The chain couples TRBV7-9 to TRBJ2-3; D perhaps matches TRBD2 (6 bases). The germline V and J ends were trimmed by 5 bases and 4 bases, with 16 bases remaining between them. This CDR3 comprises 15 residues. Germline CDR1 and CDR2: SEHNR and FQNEAQ (reference sequence). CDR3 nucleotide sequence: TGTGCCAGCAGCCGGGGACTCCTGGGGGCAGATACGCAGTATTTT. Protein product: CASSRGLLGADTQYF.

The V and J genes are TRBV5-8 and TRBJ2-2, with no clear D. Trimming took 3 bases from V and 4 from J, leaving 13 bases between them. In germline, CDR1 is SGHTS, CDR2 YDEGEE. The CDR3 has 15 residues. The CDR3 region is CASSSWSILTGELFF. DNA of the CDR3: TGTGCCAGCAGCTCGTGGTCGATTCTCACCGGGGAGCTGTTTTTT.

The genes are TRBV12-3 or TRBV12-4 and TRBJ1-4; no firm D call. The CDR3 is 13 residues long. The V gene lost 7 bases and the J gene lost 5 bases, with 11 bases spanning the gap. Written as DNA, the CDR3 is TGTGCCAGCATGAGGACCCGCAATGAAAAACTGTTTTTT. Amino acid sequence: CASMRTRNEKLFF.

The V and J genes are TRBV10-3 and TRBJ1-2; TRBD1 might be the D (6 bases). V shed 6 bases and J shed 4 bases, with 15 bases lying between them. Germline CDR1 is ENHRY and CDR2 is SYGVKD. The CDR3 covers 14 residues. In DNA, the CDR3 is TGTGCCATCAGAAGGGGGTCGGCAGGCTATGGCTACACCTTC. It specifies CAIRRGSAGYGYTF.

The gene calls are TRBV19 and TRBJ2-1; TRBD2 agrees at 10 bases. The CDR3 covers 12 residues. Germline V lookup: CDR1 LNHDA, CDR2 SQIVND (reference sequence). V trimming: 6 bases; J trimming: 13 bases; junction bases outside the gene matches: 6. CDR3 sequence reads: CASSEGLASQFF. The CDR3 region has the DNA TGTGCCAGTAGCGAGGGACTAGCGAGCCAGTTCTTC.

The chain employs TRBV6-4 and TRBJ2-2; D is perhaps TRBD1 (5 bases). The germline V gene has CDR1 MRHNA and CDR2 SNTAGT. V lost 6 bases and J lost 6, with 14 bases in between. The CDR3 consists of 14 residues. The DNA of the CDR3 is TGTGCCAGCAGCAAACAGGTTTCGGCCGGGGAGCTGTTTTTT. Amino acids: CASSKQVSAGELFF.

Written as DNA, the CDR3 is TGTGCCAGCATTACAGGGCCGCTAGGAAACACCATATATTTT. Translated: CASITGPLGNTIYF. The chain uses TRBV7-2 and TRBJ1-3; a weak D match, TRBD1 (6 bases). Germline V CDR1 and CDR2: SGHTA, FQGNSA. The ends were cut back, 7 bases at V and 4 bases at J, with 14 bases in the middle. The CDR3 sequence is 14 residues long.

This clone was seen only a few times. Other DNA sequences in the same sample also yield this CDR3. The V and J genes are TRBV9 and TRBJ2-3, with D maybe TRBD2 (5 bases). Trimming stripped 2 bases from V and 6 bases from J, with 7 bases between. CDR1 is SGDLS, CDR2 YYNGEE, per germline. The CDR3 extends over 12 amino acids. The CDR3 DNA is TGTGCCAGCAGCGTGGGCGGGGATACGCAGTATTTT. The encoded protein is CASSVGGDTQYF.

The V gene is TRBV4-3, the J gene TRBJ2-2; TRBD1 agrees at 9 bases. The V gene's germline CDR1 is LGHNA and CDR2 YSLEER. Trimming at V came to 2 bases and at J to 4 bases, leaving 5 bases not matched to a gene. This CDR3 is 16 amino acids long. For the CDR3, the DNA is TGCGCCAGCAGCCAATACGGGACAGGGTTCACCGGGGAGCTGTTTTTT. Protein: CASSQYGTGFTGELFF.

This clone was found once. The rearrangement links TRBV30 to TRBJ1-2, with D possibly being TRBD1 (6 bases). Germline V gene data show CDR1 as GTSNPN and CDR2 as SVGIG (reference sequence). This CDR3 is 14 amino acids long. Trimming removed 1 base at V and 3 bases at J, with 12 bases between. In DNA, the CDR3 is TGTGCCTGGAGTGAGGGGGGCTTGGACTATGGCTACACCTTC. This sequence encodes CAWSEGGLDYGYTF.

CDR3 sequence (DNA): TGTGCCAGATGGAGGAGTAATCAGCCCCAGCATTTT. Translating it yields CARWRSNQPQHF. V usage is TRBV6-5 and J usage is TRBJ1-5; D gene unclear. The length of the CDR3 is 12 residues. Germline CDR1 reads MNHEY; CDR2 reads SVGAGI. V lost 9 bases, J lost 4 bases, and 10 bases lay in between.

This chain connects TRBV6-5 to TRBJ2-3, with a weak D call TRBD1 (5 bases). Trimming took off 2 bases at V and 1 base at J, with 10 bases between the two ends. Germline lookup yields CDR1 MNHEY and CDR2 SVGAGI. There are 15 residues in the CDR3. The CDR3 DNA reads TGTGCCAGCAGTTACACCCGACAGCGCACAGATACGCAGTATTTT. Translating it yields CASSYTRQRTDTQYF.

The chain joins TRBV5-1 to TRBJ1-5; the D is unclear. The V end was cut by 4 bases, the J end by 0 bases, with 8 bases between. The germline CDR1 and CDR2 sequences are SGHRS and YFSETQ. The CDR3 runs 14 residues. CDR3 nucleotides: TGCGCCAGCAGCCCAATGCCTAGCAATCAGCCCCAGCATTTT. Protein product: CASSPMPSNQPQHF.

The V and J genes are TRBV7-2 and TRBJ1-6; TRBD1 matches 8 bases. The germline gives CDR1 SGHTA, CDR2 FQGNSA. The CDR3 totals 15 residues. Losses at the gene ends were 5 bases for V and 3 bases for J; bases not matched to a gene: 3. CDR3 in DNA: TGTGCCAGCAGCACCACAGGGGGCTATAATTCACCCCTCCACTTT. Its protein product is CASSTTGGYNSPLHF.

The chain links TRBV4-1 to TRBJ2-5, with unresolved D. Germline CDR1 is MGHRA and CDR2 is YSYEKL. The CDR3 covers 15 residues. V lost 1 base to trimming and J lost 5 bases, with 14 bases between them. The CDR3 here is CASSQGQQPGETQYF. The CDR3 coding sequence is TGCGCCAGCAGCCAAGGCCAGCAACCTGGGGAGACCCAGTACTTC.

The chain is built from TRBV28 and TRBJ1-5; 7 nucleotides match TRBD1. The CDR3 spans 16 residues. The germline V gene has CDR1 MDHEN and CDR2 SYDVKM. Trimming removed 6 bases from V and 0 bases from J; junction bases left unmatched: 8. The CDR3, as DNA: TGTGCCAGCAGCTCCCCCGGGACAGATAGCAATCAGCCCCAGCATTTT. Amino acids: CASSSPGTDSNQPQHF.

This chain joins TRBV5-8 and TRBJ2-3, with D maybe TRBD1 (6 bases). Trimming pared 6 bases from V and 0 bases from J, leaving 14 bases between. Germline V gene data show CDR1 as SGHTS and CDR2 as YDEGEE. The CDR3 is made up of 15 amino acids. CDR3: CASIWGQTSTDTQYF. CDR3 bases: TGTGCCAGCATCTGGGGACAAACTAGCACAGATACGCAGTATTTT. The whole variable domain, filled in from reference TRBV5-8 and TRBJ2-3, reads EAGVTQSPTHLIKTRGQQATLRCSPISGHTSVYWYQQALGLGLQFLLWYDEGEERNRGNFPPRFSGRQFPNYSSELNVNALELEDSALYLCASIWGQTSTDTQYFGPGTRLTVL.

J is TRBJ1-2 and V is TRBV4-1; possibly TRBD1 for D (5 bases). The V gene lost 0 bases and the J gene lost 8 bases, with 19 bases spanning the gap. The CDR3 has 16 amino acids. CDR1 is MGHRA and CDR2 is YSYEKL in the germline V gene. This CDR3 is CASSQDPSDNHRGYTF. CDR3 in DNA: TGCGCCAGCAGCCAAGACCCCTCGGACAATCATCGGGGCTACACCTTC.

The rearrangement joins TRBV3-1 (or the pseudogene TRBV3-2) to TRBJ1-2, with D tentatively TRBD1 (6 bases). CDR1 and CDR2 from the germline V gene are LGHDT and YNNKEL (reference sequence). This CDR3 region has 15 residues. Trimming removed 2 bases from V and 7 bases from J, with 17 bases in between. Written as DNA, the CDR3 is TGTGCCAGCAGCCAACGGGGTAACAGGGTGGGTGGCTACACCTTC. Translating it yields CASSQRGNRVGGYTF.

Note on this clone: This sample includes further DNA sequences coding for the same CDR3. The rearrangement uses TRBV19 and TRBJ2-7; D is undetermined. Trimming removed 6 bases from V and 7 bases from J, with 10 bases in between. The germline CDR1 and CDR2 sequences are LNHDA and SQIVND (reference sequence). This CDR3 contains 11 residues. The CDR3 DNA follows: TGTGCCAGTAGCAACAGCCGAGAGCAGTACTTC. It yields the protein CASSNSREQYF.

J is TRBJ2-3 and V is TRBV15; 8 bases fit TRBD2. The germline CDR1 and CDR2 sequences are LNHNV and YYDKDF (reference sequence). This CDR3 has 17 residues. Losses at the gene ends were 0 bases for V and 2 bases for J; bases not matched to a gene: 7. The CDR3 sequence is CATSRDVSGASTDTQYF. The CDR3 DNA reads as TGTGCCACCAGCAGAGATGTTAGCGGGGCTTCCACAGATACGCAGTATTTT.

The V gene is TRBV6-1, the J gene TRBJ1-5, with TRBD1 matching over 8 bases. CDR3 length: 17 amino acids. V shed 4 bases, J shed 2 bases, and the junction held 10 bases outside the gene matches. Germline V gene sequence: CDR1 MNHNS, CDR2 SASEGT. The CDR3, as DNA: TGTGCCAGCAGTGCCTGGACAGGGTCGGATCGCAATCAGCCCCAGCATTTT. Encoded protein: CASSAWTGSDRNQPQHF.

This chain links TRBV18 with TRBJ2-3; the D gene is possibly TRBD2 (5 bases). The CDR3 spans 15 residues. V gave up 6 bases and J gave up 4 bases, with 17 bases separating them. Germline CDR1 reads KGHSH; CDR2 reads LQKENI. DNA for the CDR3: TGTGCCAGCTCCCTCGAGGGCCTACAATCAGATACGCAGTATTTT. Protein: CASSLEGLQSDTQYF. The full variable domain, in which reference TRBV18 and TRBJ2-3 provide the parts outside the CDR3, is NAGVMQNPRHLVRRRGQEARLRCSPMKGHSHVYWYRQLPEEGLKFMVYLQKENIIDESGMPKERFSAEFPKEGPSILRIQQVVRGDSAAYFCASSLEGLQSDTQYFGPGTRLTVL.

The gene calls are TRBV7-9 and TRBJ2-3; no clear D gene. Trimming shortened V by 2 bases and J by 1 base, and 16 bases separated the two germline ends. CDR1 and CDR2 (germline): SEHNR, FQNEAQ (reference sequence). The CDR3 spans 17 residues. In nucleotides, the CDR3 is TGTGCCAGCAGCTTAAAAATGACTGTGGTACGCACAGATACGCAGTATTTT. Translating it yields CASSLKMTVVRTDTQYF. The whole variable domain, filled in from reference TRBV7-9 and TRBJ2-3, reads DTGVSQNPRHKITKRGQNVTFRCDPISEHNRLYWYRQTLGQGPEFLTYFQNEAQLEKSRLLSDRFSAERPKGSFSTLEIQRTEQGDSAMYLCASSLKMTVVRTDTQYFGPGTRLTVL.

The chain carries TRBV7-9 and TRBJ1-1; D is perhaps TRBD1 (5 bases). Germline V CDR1 and CDR2: SEHNR, FQNEAQ (reference sequence). Trimming removed 5 bases from V and 4 bases from J, with 8 bases in between. The CDR3 is 12 residues long. CDR3 in DNA: TGTGCCAGCAGCCGGGGGAGCACTGAAGCTTTCTTT. It specifies CASSRGSTEAFF.